The entry below describes one T cell receptor beta chain. Its target is not known. PCR employed 60 Vbeta and 13 Jbeta primers. Assay: immunoSEQ multiplex PCR; the TCRdb copy retains only in-frame clones and omits some. The data show 90,000 or so clones, 65% to 80% seen once. The CDR3 length is 17 residues. Germline V gene lookup returns CDR1 LNHNV and CDR2 YYDKDF (reference sequence). V lost 0 bases to trimming and J lost 5 bases; unmatched junction nucleotides: 12. The data derive from a study of cytomegalovirus exposure and HLA in healthy donors. Study-level findings and limits: When presence/absence was analysed, sequencing depth was taken to be roughly uniform across donors.

This rearrangement joins TRBV15 to TRBJ2-5; 7 bases are shared with TRBD2. The sequence was collected from a woman between 18 and 29 years old in good health and CMV-seropositive. The sample comprised PBMCs. The CDR3 nucleotides read TGTGCCACCAGCAGAGAACGGCTAGCGGCCCTAGGGGAGACCCAGTACTTC. It is translated as CATSRERLAALGETQYF.